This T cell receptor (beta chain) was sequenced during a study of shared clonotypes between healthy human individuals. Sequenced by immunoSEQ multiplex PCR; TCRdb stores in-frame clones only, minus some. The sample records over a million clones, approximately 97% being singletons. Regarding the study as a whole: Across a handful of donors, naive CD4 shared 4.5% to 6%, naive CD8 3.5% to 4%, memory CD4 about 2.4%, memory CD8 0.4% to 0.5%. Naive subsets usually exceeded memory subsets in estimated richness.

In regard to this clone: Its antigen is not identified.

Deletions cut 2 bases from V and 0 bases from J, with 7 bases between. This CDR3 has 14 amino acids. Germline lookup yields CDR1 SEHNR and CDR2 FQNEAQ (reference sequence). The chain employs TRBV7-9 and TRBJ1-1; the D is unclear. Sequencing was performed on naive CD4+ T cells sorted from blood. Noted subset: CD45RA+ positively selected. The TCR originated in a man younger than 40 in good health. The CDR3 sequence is CASSLLGMNTEAFF. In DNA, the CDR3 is TGTGCCAGCAGCTTATTGGGGATGAACACTGAAGCTTTCTTT. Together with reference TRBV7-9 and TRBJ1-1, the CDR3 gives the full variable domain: DTGVSQNPRHKITKRGQNVTFRCDPISEHNRLYWYRQTLGQGPEFLTYFQNEAQLEKSRLLSDRFSAERPKGSFSTLEIQRTEQGDSAMYLCASSLLGMNTEAFFGQGTRLTVV.